One sample yielded the 10 T cell receptor beta chains listed below, sequenced in a study of shared clonotypes between healthy human individuals (dated by TCRdb to the early 2020s). The library was prepared using the immunoSEQ multiplex PCR assay. This immuneACCESS table, as held by TCRdb, lists in-frame sequences with V and J called but not all clones. Of the missing ones, under half trace to an unresolved V gene in checked studies; the others have no known cause. This sample comprises millions of clones, around 90% of them detected only once. The ten biggest clones cover more than 0.12% of the sample. Material: naive CD4+ T cells sorted from blood. Explained via the paper, the cell subset or site label denotes: CD45RA+ positively selected. The receptors here all came from a man aged 18 to 29 in good health.

The chain employs TRBV6-6 and TRBJ1-1; 9 nucleotides match TRBD1. V lost 5 bases to trimming and J lost 3 bases; unmatched junction nucleotides: 4. Germline V gene sequence: CDR1 MNHNY, CDR2 SVGAGI (reference sequence). CDR3 size: 14 residues. Written as DNA, the CDR3 is TGTGCCAGCAGTGATCGGACAGGGGACACTGAAGCTTTCTTT. Translating it yields CASSDRTGDTEAFF.

The V gene is TRBV30, the J gene TRBJ1-2; D gene unclear. The CDR3 has 12 amino acids. Germline CDR1 reads GTSNPN; CDR2 reads SVGIG (reference sequence). V lost 0 bases and J lost 3, with 5 bases in between. The CDR3 protein is CAWSVHDYGYTF. CDR3 sequence (DNA): TGTGCCTGGAGTGTACATGACTATGGCTACACCTTC.

The genes are TRBV7-3 and TRBJ2-3; tentative D call: TRBD1 (7 bases). Germline V gives CDR1 SGHTA, CDR2 FQGTGA. V was clipped by 3 bases and J by 2 bases, with 21 bases between them. The CDR3 spans 18 residues. In DNA, the CDR3 is TGTGCCAGCAGCTTTCAGGGTGCGGGAACAGGGGTCACAGATACGCAGTATTTT. It is translated as CASSFQGAGTGVTDTQYF.

J is TRBJ2-1 and V is TRBV29-1; 10 bases are a match to TRBD1. Germline CDR1 reads SQVTM; CDR2 reads ANQGSEA. The CDR3 totals 15 residues. Losses at the gene ends were 3 bases for V and 7 bases for J; bases not matched to a gene: 9. As DNA, the CDR3 is TGCAGCGTTGATACGGGACAGGGGTTTTTAAATGAGCAGTTCTTC. This encodes CSVDTGQGFLNEQFF.

J is TRBJ1-6 and V is TRBV6-5; D is unresolved. Looked up from germline, CDR1 is MNHEY and CDR2 is SVGAGI. The CDR3 extends over 13 amino acids. V was trimmed by 6 bases and J by 10 bases, leaving 13 bases between them. CDR3 nucleotides: TGTGCCAGCAGGATGGGCAACGGCTCACCCCTCCACTTT. It codes for CASRMGNGSPLHF.

The chain joins TRBV6-6 to TRBJ2-1; 9 bases are a match to TRBD1. This CDR3 is built from 16 residues. Germline V CDR1 and CDR2: MNHNY, SVGAGI (reference sequence). The ends lost 7 bases at V and 8 bases at J; junction bases unmatched: 15. The CDR3 coding sequence is TGTGCCAGCACTCTCCGCCGGGACAGGGTCTTGGATGAGCAGTTCTTC. This translates into CASTLRRDRVLDEQFF.

CDR3 region: CASGLAGGSYNEQFF. The DNA for the CDR3 is TGTGCCAGTGGACTAGCGGGAGGAAGTTACAATGAGCAGTTCTTC. The genes are TRBV7-2 and TRBJ2-1; the match to TRBD2 covers 14 bases. In germline, CDR1 is SGHTA, CDR2 FQGNSA. The CDR3 covers 15 residues. V was clipped by 9 bases and J by 4 bases; unmatched bases: 5. Filled out from reference TRBV7-2 and TRBJ2-1, the complete variable domain reads GAGVSQSPSNKVTEKGKDVELRCDPISGHTALYWYRQSLGQGLEFLIYFQGNSAPDKSGLPSDRFSAERTGGSVSTLTIQRTQQEDSAVYLCASGLAGGSYNEQFFGPGTRLTVL.

This clone was detected once. CDR3: CASSLSRTDYEQYF. In DNA, the CDR3 is TGTGCCAGCAGCTTAAGCCGGACAGATTACGAGCAGTACTTC. V gene TRBV7-9 combines with J gene TRBJ2-7; maybe TRBD1 (6 bases). The ends were cut back, 2 bases at V and 4 bases at J, with 12 bases in the middle. There are 14 residues in the CDR3. Germline lookup yields CDR1 SEHNR and CDR2 FQNEAQ (reference sequence).

The J gene is TRBJ1-5, the V gene TRBV2, with no clear D. In germline, CDR1 is SNHLY, CDR2 FYNNEI. The V end lost 7 bases, the J end lost 4 bases, and 11 bases lay between the germline ends. The length of the CDR3 is 13 residues. The CDR3 region is CASNLDGNQPQHF. The CDR3 DNA follows: TGTGCCAGCAATCTTGACGGAAATCAGCCCCAGCATTTT.

For the CDR3, the DNA is TGTGCCAGCAGCTCCCCGTTCAGGGGGGCCCAGGGCGAGCAGTACTTC. Protein sequence: CASSSPFRGAQGEQYF. V usage is TRBV7-2 and J usage is TRBJ2-7, with D possibly TRBD1 on 7 matching bases. The V gene lost 4 bases and the J gene lost 6 bases, with 22 bases spanning the gap. The CDR3 totals 16 residues. The germline gives CDR1 SGHTA, CDR2 FQGNSA.